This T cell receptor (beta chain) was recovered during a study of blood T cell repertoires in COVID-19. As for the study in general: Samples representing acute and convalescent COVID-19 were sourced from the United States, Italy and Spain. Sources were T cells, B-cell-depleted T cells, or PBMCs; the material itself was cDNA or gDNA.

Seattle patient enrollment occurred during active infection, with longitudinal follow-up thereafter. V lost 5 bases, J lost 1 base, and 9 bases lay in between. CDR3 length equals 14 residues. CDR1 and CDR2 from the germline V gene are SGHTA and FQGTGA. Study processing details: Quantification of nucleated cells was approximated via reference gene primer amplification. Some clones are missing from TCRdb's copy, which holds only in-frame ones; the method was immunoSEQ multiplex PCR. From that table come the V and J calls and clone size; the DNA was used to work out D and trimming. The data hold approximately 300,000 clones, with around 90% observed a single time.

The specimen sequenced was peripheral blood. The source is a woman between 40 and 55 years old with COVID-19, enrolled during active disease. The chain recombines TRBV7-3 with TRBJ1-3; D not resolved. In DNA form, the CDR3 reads TGTGCCAGCAGCCAGTCCGGGTCTGGAAACACCATATATTTT. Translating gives CASSQSGSGNTIYF. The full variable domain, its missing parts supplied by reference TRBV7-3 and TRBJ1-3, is GAGVSQTPSNKVTEKGKYVELRCDPISGHTALYWYRQSLGQGPEFLIYFQGTGAADDSGLPNDRFFAVRPEGSVSTLKIQRTERGDSAVYLCASSQSGSGNTIYFGEGSWLTVV.